These 31 T cell receptor beta chains share one sample of origin, sequenced in a study of post-analysis software for immune sequencing data (dated by TCRdb to the mid-2010s). Findings and caveats that apply to the study as a whole: Patients showed significantly higher frequencies than controls for roughly five TRBV segments, among them TRBV5-6, TRBV5-1 and TRBV20-1.

Receptor libraries were prepared by PCR. Reads for this sample came from an Illumina HiSeq 2500. Unique molecular identifiers were incorporated into TCR beta cDNA libraries to reduce PCR and sequencing biases. Using fastp at Q25 and MiXCR, TCRdb reprocessed the public reads and kept productive beta chains. Records with the same CDR3 protein are collapsed into one entry carrying the most frequent genes and DNA. This sample lists hundreds of thousands of distinct CDR3 sequences; 55% to 60% were detected once. The ten largest clones take up about 10% of the sample. These receptors' antigens are unknown. Sample: blood. The source is a girl aged 2-10 years with multiple sclerosis.

This chain uses TRBV2 with TRBJ2-3; weak D call: TRBD1 (5 bases). From germline, CDR1 is SNHLY and CDR2 FYNNEI. The CDR3 spans 17 residues. V lost 5 bases and J 1 base, leaving 19 bases between the germline ends. The CDR3: CASSQGRLTNRTDTQYF. The CDR3 DNA follows: TGTGCCAGCAGTCAGGGCCGCCTTACCAATCGCACAGATACGCAGTATTTT.

The chain combines TRBV6-5 with TRBJ2-5, with 11 bases identical to TRBD2. V was clipped by 0 bases and J by 1 base; unmatched bases: 4. The CDR3 totals 17 residues. From germline, CDR1 is MNHEY and CDR2 SVGAGI. The CDR3, as DNA: TGTGCCAGCAGTTACTCCGCTAGCGGGAGGTTCCAAGAGACCCAGTACTTC. It translates to CASSYSASGRFQETQYF.

The V call is TRBV11-2, the J call TRBJ1-4; 8 bases line up with TRBD1. The CDR3 spans 24 residues. V shed 0 bases, J shed 0 bases, and the junction held 24 bases outside the gene matches. The germline gives CDR1 SGHAT, CDR2 FQNNGV. CDR3 nucleotide sequence: TGTGCCAGCAGCTTAGAACGGACAGGGAGGCCCTTATTCAGTCGCGGAGCAACTAATGAAAAACTGTTTTTT. Translating it yields CASSLERTGRPLFSRGATNEKLFF.

CDR3 DNA sequence: TGCAGTGCTAGAGATCCCCTTGAGGGTATCCTCTATGGCTACACCTTC. Translated, it gives CSARDPLEGILYGYTF. V is TRBV20-1 and J is TRBJ1-2; D is undetermined. Trimming took 0 bases from V and 4 from J, leaving 18 bases between them. Germline assignment: CDR1 DFQATT and CDR2 SNEGSKA (reference sequence). CDR3 length: 16 amino acids.

The chain joins TRBV6-5 to TRBJ2-7; D tentatively reads TRBD1 or TRBD2 (6 bases each). The CDR3 is made up of 15 amino acids. Trimming cost V 2 bases and J 6 bases, with 17 bases left between them. CDR1 and CDR2 from the germline V gene are MNHEY and SVGAGI. The CDR3, as DNA: TGTGCCAGCAGTTACGCAGTAGGGGGGCCAGGCGAGCAGTACTTC. It encodes CASSYAVGGPGEQYF.

Only one count was recorded for this clonotype. The J gene is TRBJ1-1, the V gene TRBV14; perhaps TRBD1 as D (5 bases). Trimming pared 0 bases from V and 7 bases from J, leaving 15 bases between. The germline CDR1 and CDR2 sequences are SGHDN and FVKESK. The length of the CDR3 is 15 residues. DNA of the CDR3: TGTGCCAGCAGCCAAGATTTGTGGGGGTTTGATGAAGCTTTCTTT. Protein sequence: CASSQDLWGFDEAFF.

The chain couples TRBV29-1 to TRBJ2-5, with D perhaps matching TRBD1 (7 bases). The J call may be incorrect, as the DNA end agrees better with TRBJ2-7. This CDR3 has 13 amino acids. The V gene's germline CDR1 is SQVTM and CDR2 ANQGSEA. DNA for the CDR3: TGCAGCGTTTCGGGGGACAGTGGGTACGAGCAGTACTTC. It yields the protein CSVSGDSGYEQYF.

The chain carries TRBV7-9 and TRBJ2-1, with TRBD2 matching over 15 bases. CDR1 SEHNR and CDR2 FQNEAQ come from the germline V gene (reference sequence). The CDR3 is 17 amino acids. The V segment lost 6 bases and the J segment 8 bases; nucleotides outside the gene matches: 11. CDR3 sequence: CASRPNGLAGGPDEQFF. CDR3 bases: TGTGCCAGCAGACCCAACGGACTAGCGGGAGGGCCGGATGAGCAGTTCTTC.

On this clonotype itself: One end of the junction is discordant with germline, which a read error may explain. This rearrangement joins TRBV5-6 to TRBJ1-3; D is possibly TRBD1 (6 bases). This CDR3 is built from 15 residues. The germline gives CDR1 SGHDT, CDR2 YYEEEE. In DNA form, the CDR3 reads TGTGCCAGCAGCTGGGGGACACAGAATGGAAACACTATATATTTT. This encodes CASSWGTQNGNTIYF.

The gene calls are TRBV7-8 and TRBJ1-1, with D unclear. This CDR3 comprises 14 residues. V lost 6 bases and J lost 4, with 15 bases in between. Germline CDR1 and CDR2: SGHVS and FQNEAQ. CDR3 coding DNA: TGTGCCAGCAGTTCGACTACAGCCGGCACTGAAGCTTTCTTT. Its protein product is CASSSTTAGTEAFF. Using reference TRBV7-8 and TRBJ1-1 for the parts outside the CDR3, the full variable domain is GAGVSQSPRYKVAKRGQDVALRCDPISGHVSLFWYQQALGQGPEFLTYFQNEAQLDKSGLPSDRFFAERPEGSVSTLKIQRTQQEDSAVYLCASSSTTAGTEAFFGQGTRLTVV.

The chain joins TRBV20-1 to TRBJ1-1, with D possibly matching TRBD1 (5 bases). Per germline, CDR1 DFQATT and CDR2 SNEGSKA (reference sequence). V gave up 5 bases and J gave up 2 bases, with 15 bases separating them. This CDR3 comprises 14 residues. CDR3 in amino acids: CSALLGGTNTEAFF. CDR3 nucleotide sequence: TGCAGTGCTCTCCTGGGGGGGACTAACACTGAAGCTTTCTTT.

The chain has TRBV12-5 and TRBJ2-1, with D hard to call. With 1 base removed from V and 14 bases from J, the gap between germline ends came to 15 bases. CDR1 is LGHNT, CDR2 FRNRAP, per germline. This CDR3 contains 13 residues. As DNA, the CDR3 is TGTGCTAGTGGTTTGGAAAACCGGGCCCCTAAGTTCTTC. It yields the protein CASGLENRAPKFF.

This clonotype was counted a few times. The chain links TRBV4-3 to TRBJ2-1, with 10 bases aligning to TRBD2. The length of the CDR3 is 19 residues. Germline CDR1 reads LGHNA; CDR2 reads YSLEER. V dropped 4 bases and J dropped 9; count of bases not matched to a gene: 21. The CDR3 region has the DNA TGCGCCAGCAGCCCCCAACCCCCAGCGGGGGGGCGGAGAGCCATTGAGCAGTTCTTC. Protein sequence: CASSPQPPAGGRRAIEQFF.

This sequence joins TRBV20-1 and TRBJ2-1, with D tentatively TRBD1 or TRBD2 (6 bases each). This CDR3 comprises 13 residues. Germline CDR1 DFQATT, CDR2 SNEGSKA (reference sequence). Trimming stripped 6 bases from V and 10 bases from J, with 19 bases between. CDR3 coding DNA: TGCAGTGCCGCGGCCCGGGTCGGGGGCGAGCAGTTCTTC. Its protein product is CSAAARVGGEQFF.

The rearrangement links TRBV12-3 or TRBV12-4 to TRBJ1-5; TRBD1 is a possible D gene (5 bases). V was trimmed by 3 bases and J by 1 base, leaving 13 bases between them. The CDR3 length is 16 residues. CDR3 DNA sequence: TGTGCCAGCAGTTTTGGTCGTTGGGGCAGCAATCAGCCCCAGCATTTT. Protein product: CASSFGRWGSNQPQHF.

The chain links TRBV5-1 to TRBJ2-2; D is perhaps TRBD2 (6 bases). Germline CDR1 and CDR2: SGHRS and YFSETQ. V was pared by 4 bases and J by 6 bases, with 10 bases between. CDR3 size: 13 residues. DNA of the CDR3: TGCGCCAGCAGCCCGGAGGGTCCCGGGGAGCTGTTTTTT. It specifies CASSPEGPGELFF.

The chain has TRBV15 and TRBJ2-3; D uncertain. The germline gives CDR1 LNHNV, CDR2 YYDKDF (reference sequence). Trimming stripped 7 bases from V and 8 bases from J, with 7 bases between. The CDR3 runs 10 residues. The CDR3 loop reads CATTQVTQYF. The CDR3 DNA sequence: TGTGCCACCACCCAAGTTACGCAGTATTTT. Drawing the rest from reference TRBV15 and TRBJ2-3, the complete variable domain is DAMVIQNPRYQVTQFGKPVTLSCSQTLNHNVMYWYQQKSSQAPKLLFHYYDKDFNNEADTPDNFQSRRPNTSFCFLDIRSPGLGDTAMYLCATTQVTQYFGPGTRLTVL.

V gene TRBV20-1 combines with J gene TRBJ1-4; possibly TRBD1 for D (6 bases). Trimming stripped 5 bases from V and 3 bases from J, with 13 bases between. This CDR3 region has 14 residues. The germline CDR1 and CDR2 sequences are DFQATT and SNEGSKA (reference sequence). In nucleotides, the CDR3 is TGCAGTGCTCAACAGGGTAGGGCTAATGAAAAACTGTTTTTT. Residues: CSAQQGRANEKLFF.

Comment on this clonotype: The junction differs from germline at one of its ends, possibly a read error. This chain uses TRBV29-1 with TRBJ2-7; 10 nucleotides line up with TRBD1. The CDR3 has 14 amino acids. Germline CDR1 reads SQVTM; CDR2 reads ANQGSEA. The CDR3 protein is CSVKDRGRTYEQYF. CDR3 nucleotides: TGCAGCGTTAAAGACAGGGGGCGAACCTACGAGCAGTACTTC.

This clonotype was detected a few times. The chain couples TRBV10-3 to TRBJ2-1; 12 nucleotides match TRBD2. The V gene's germline CDR1 is ENHRY and CDR2 SYGVKD. V lost 3 bases, J lost 9 bases, and 3 bases stayed unmatched. The CDR3 length is 14 residues. The CDR3 nucleotides read TGTGCCATCAGTGACCTAGCGGGGGGGAGTGAGCAGTTCTTC. This encodes CAISDLAGGSEQFF.

The rearrangement joins TRBV29-1 to TRBJ2-7; D not certain. Trimming stripped 4 bases from V and 6 bases from J, with 16 bases between. The CDR3 runs to 13 residues. Per the germline V gene, CDR1 is SQVTM and CDR2 is ANQGSEA. CDR3 amino acids: CSVAKAVDGEQYF. CDR3 in DNA: TGCAGCGTTGCTAAGGCAGTGGATGGCGAGCAGTACTTC.

This sequence joins TRBV24-1 and TRBJ2-4; 10 bases align to TRBD2. Germline V gene sequence: CDR1 KGHDR, CDR2 SFDVKD. V trimming: 4 bases; J trimming: 0 bases; junction bases outside the gene matches: 5. This CDR3 is built from 17 residues. CDR3 DNA sequence: TGTGCCACCAGTGACTCTACTAGCGGGATAGCCAAAAACATTCAGTACTTC. This sequence encodes CATSDSTSGIAKNIQYF.

This chain links TRBV7-2 with TRBJ2-1; no definite D call. Germline CDR1 and CDR2: SGHTA and FQGNSA. This CDR3 is built from 13 residues. V dropped 5 bases and J dropped 3 bases, with 8 bases sitting between them. CDR3 loop: CASSGRDYNEQFF. In DNA form, the CDR3 reads TGTGCCAGCAGCGGCCGCGACTACAATGAGCAGTTCTTC.

This clonotype was observed a handful of times. The chain recombines TRBV5-1 with TRBJ2-7; the D gene is possibly TRBD1 (6 bases). Trimming removed 0 bases from V and 5 bases from J, with 12 bases in between. Germline CDR1 and CDR2: SGHRS and YFSETQ. There are 14 residues in the CDR3. CDR3 coding DNA: TGCGCCAGCAGCTTGGTACGACAGGAGGACGAGCAGTACTTC. As protein: CASSLVRQEDEQYF.

The V gene is TRBV4-3, the J gene TRBJ1-1; no definite D call. The CDR3 contains 14 residues. With 1 base removed from V and 1 base from J, the gap between germline ends came to 7 bases. CDR1 is LGHNA and CDR2 is YSLEER in the germline V gene. This CDR3 is CASSQGAKNTEAFF. The CDR3 DNA reads TGCGCCAGCAGCCAAGGGGCCAAGAACACTGAAGCTTTCTTT.

The chain employs TRBV29-1 and TRBJ2-5; 8 bases agree with TRBD1. This CDR3 spans 14 amino acids. Germline CDR1 SQVTM, CDR2 ANQGSEA. The trim removed 6 bases at V and 1 base at J, leaving 7 bases unmatched. The CDR3 region is CSVDRGLFQETQYF. DNA for the CDR3: TGCAGCGTAGACAGGGGCCTCTTCCAAGAGACCCAGTACTTC.

V gene TRBV6-5 combines with J gene TRBJ2-7, with D possibly TRBD1 on 5 matching bases. This CDR3 comprises 13 residues. The germline V gene encodes CDR1 MNHEY and CDR2 SVGAGI. The V end lost 2 bases, the J end lost 6 bases, and 11 bases lay between the germline ends. The DNA for the CDR3 is TGTGCCAGCAGTTACGGGGCCGGTCTCGAGCAGTACTTC. Amino acids: CASSYGAGLEQYF.

This chain joins TRBV7-2 and TRBJ1-2, with 9 nucleotides matching TRBD1. Germline CDR1 SGHTA, CDR2 FQGNSA. This CDR3 region has 14 residues. The J segment lost 7 bases and the V segment lost 4 bases, leaving 7 bases of the junction unmatched. The CDR3 region has the DNA TGTGCCAGCAGCTCGACAGGGGGTATGACTGGCTACACCTTC. The encoded protein is CASSSTGGMTGYTF. The entire variable domain, with the rest obtained from reference TRBV7-2 and TRBJ1-2, is as follows: GAGVSQSPSNKVTEKGKDVELRCDPISGHTALYWYRQSLGQGLEFLIYFQGNSAPDKSGLPSDRFSAERTGGSVSTLTIQRTQQEDSAVYLCASSSTGGMTGYTFGSGTRLTVV.

This clonotype was counted only a few times. V usage is TRBV29-1 and J usage is TRBJ2-5; possible D gene TRBD2, 5 bases. This CDR3 is 13 amino acids long. CDR1 is SQVTM and CDR2 is ANQGSEA in the germline V gene. The V end lost 7 bases, the J end lost 2 bases, and 14 bases lay between the germline ends. This CDR3 is CSALWETQETQYF. DNA for the CDR3: TGCAGCGCCCTCTGGGAGACACAAGAGACCCAGTACTTC.

This clonotype showed up just once. This chain uses TRBV5-1 with TRBJ2-3; possibly TRBD2 for D (6 bases). This CDR3 is 14 amino acids long. Per germline, CDR1 SGHRS and CDR2 YFSETQ. V lost 3 bases, J lost 3 bases, and 11 bases lay in between. DNA of the CDR3: TGCGCCAGCAGCTCGCTAGCGCCAACAGATACGCAGTATTTT. Its protein product is CASSSLAPTDTQYF.

The chain joins TRBV13 to TRBJ2-7; 9 bases line up with TRBD2. The CDR3 covers 17 residues. Unmatched junction bases numbered 14, after V lost 3 bases and J lost 5 bases. From germline, CDR1 is PRHDT and CDR2 FYEKMQ (reference sequence). The CDR3 DNA reads TGTGCCAGCAGCTTCTACTTTAGCGGGAGAGGACAGGACGAGCAGTACTTC. Its protein product is CASSFYFSGRGQDEQYF.